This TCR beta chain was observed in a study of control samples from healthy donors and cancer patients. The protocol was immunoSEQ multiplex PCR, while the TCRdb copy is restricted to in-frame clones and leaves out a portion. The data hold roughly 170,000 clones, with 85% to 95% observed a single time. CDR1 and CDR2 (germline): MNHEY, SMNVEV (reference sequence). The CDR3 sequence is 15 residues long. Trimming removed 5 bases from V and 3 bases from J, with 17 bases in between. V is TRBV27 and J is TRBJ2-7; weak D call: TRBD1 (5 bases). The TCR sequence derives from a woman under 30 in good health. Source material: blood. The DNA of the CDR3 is TGTGCCAGCAGTCGCAACAGGAACCCCTTCTACGAGCAGTACTTC. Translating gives CASSRNRNPFYEQYF.